The sequence of this TCR beta chain was determined in a study of T cells in localized non-small cell lung cancer. TCRdb's table, derived via immunoSEQ multiplex PCR, lists solely in-frame clones and lacks some. The table includes some 140,000 clones, roughly 90% detected once. There are 14 residues in the CDR3. Between the trimmed V and J ends, which lost 0 bases and 9 bases, there was a span of 9 bases. Germline V lookup: CDR1 LNHNV, CDR2 YYDKDF (reference sequence). The V gene is TRBV15, the J gene TRBJ1-6; D gene uncertain. The source was peripheral blood, collected before any cancer treatment. This receptor was identified in a female donor older than 55 with stage I lung adenocarcinoma. DNA for the CDR3: TGTGCCACCAGCAGAGAACCCGCCGCTTCACCCCTCCACTTT. Translation gives CATSREPAASPLHF. Together with reference TRBV15 and TRBJ1-6, the CDR3 gives the full variable domain: DAMVIQNPRYQVTQFGKPVTLSCSQTLNHNVMYWYQQKSSQAPKLLFHYYDKDFNNEADTPDNFQSRRPNTSFCFLDIRSPGLGDTAMYLCATSREPAASPLHFGNGTRLTVT.